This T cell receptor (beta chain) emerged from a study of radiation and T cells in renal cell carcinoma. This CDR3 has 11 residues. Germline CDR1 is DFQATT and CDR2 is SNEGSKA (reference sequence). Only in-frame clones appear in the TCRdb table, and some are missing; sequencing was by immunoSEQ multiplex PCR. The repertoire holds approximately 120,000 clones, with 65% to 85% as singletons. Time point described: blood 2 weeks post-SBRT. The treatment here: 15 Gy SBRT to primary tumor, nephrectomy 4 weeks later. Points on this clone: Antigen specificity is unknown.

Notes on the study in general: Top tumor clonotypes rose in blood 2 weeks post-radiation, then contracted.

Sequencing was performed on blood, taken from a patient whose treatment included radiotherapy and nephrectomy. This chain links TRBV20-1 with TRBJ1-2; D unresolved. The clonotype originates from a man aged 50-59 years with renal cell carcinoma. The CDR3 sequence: CSLGSTNGYTF. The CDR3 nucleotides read TGCTCACTAGGGTCGACCAATGGCTACACCTTC.